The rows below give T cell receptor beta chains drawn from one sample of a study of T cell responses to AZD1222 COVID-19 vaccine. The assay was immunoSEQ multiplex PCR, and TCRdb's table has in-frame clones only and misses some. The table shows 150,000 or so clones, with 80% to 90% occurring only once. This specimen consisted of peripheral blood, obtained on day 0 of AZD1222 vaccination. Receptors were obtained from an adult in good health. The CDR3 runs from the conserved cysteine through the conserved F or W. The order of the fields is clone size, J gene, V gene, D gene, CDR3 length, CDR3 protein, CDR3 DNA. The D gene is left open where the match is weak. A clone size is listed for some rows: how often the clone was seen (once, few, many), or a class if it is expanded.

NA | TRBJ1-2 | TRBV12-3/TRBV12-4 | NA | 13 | CASSLGVNYGYTF | TGTGCCAGCAGTTTGGGGGTAAACTATGGCTACACCTTC
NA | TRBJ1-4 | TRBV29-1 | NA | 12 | CSVGARNEKLFF | TGCAGCGTTGGGGCACGGAATGAAAAACTGTTTTTT
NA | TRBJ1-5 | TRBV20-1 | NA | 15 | CSASGDGRTNQPQHF | TGCAGTGCTAGTGGGGATGGACGGACCAATCAGCCCCAGCATTTT
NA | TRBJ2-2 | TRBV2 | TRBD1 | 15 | CASSVLGQGAGELFF | TGTGCCAGCAGTGTTCTCGGACAGGGCGCCGGGGAGCTGTTTTTT
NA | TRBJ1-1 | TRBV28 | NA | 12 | CASGRRVTEAFF | TGTGCCTCGGGGCGGCGGGTCACTGAAGCTTTCTTT
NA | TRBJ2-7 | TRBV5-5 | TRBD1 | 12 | CASSLTGVEQYF | TGTGCCAGCAGCCTAACAGGGGTCGAGCAGTACTTC
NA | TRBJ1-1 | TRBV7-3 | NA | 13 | CASSSGPRAEAFF | TGTGCCAGCAGCTCCGGGCCGCGGGCTGAAGCTTTCTTT
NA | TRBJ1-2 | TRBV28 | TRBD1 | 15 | CASSGPGQGQGGYTF | TGTGCCAGCAGCGGACCGGGACAGGGGCAGGGTGGCTACACCTTC
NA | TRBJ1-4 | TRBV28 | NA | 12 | CASTQFGEKLFF | TGTGCCAGCACACAGTTTGGTGAAAAACTGTTTTTT
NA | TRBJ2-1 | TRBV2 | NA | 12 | CATAGRHNEQFF | TGTGCCACCGCCGGGCGCCACAATGAGCAGTTCTTC
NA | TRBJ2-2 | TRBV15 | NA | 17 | CATSGTQRAARAGELFF | TGTGCCACCAGTGGGACCCAGAGGGCCGCAAGGGCCGGGGAGCTGTTTTTT
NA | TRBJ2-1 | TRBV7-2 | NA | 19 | CASRLSGRGPLGSYNEQFF | TGTGCCAGCAGGCTTAGCGGTCGAGGTCCTCTGGGATCCTACAATGAGCAGTTCTTC
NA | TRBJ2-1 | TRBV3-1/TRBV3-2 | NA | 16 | CASSRIDSPSYNEQFF | TGTGCCAGCAGCCGAATAGACTCACCCTCCTACAATGAGCAGTTCTTC
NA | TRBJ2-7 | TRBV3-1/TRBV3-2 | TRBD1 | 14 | CASSQETGGYEQYF | TGTGCCAGCAGCCAAGAGACAGGGGGCTACGAGCAGTACTTC
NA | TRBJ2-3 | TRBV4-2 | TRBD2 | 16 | CASSQVAGVGGDTQYF | TGTGCCAGCAGCCAAGTAGCGGGAGTTGGAGGAGATACGCAGTATTTT
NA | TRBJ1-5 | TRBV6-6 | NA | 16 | CASNPRSGGSNQPQHF | TGTGCCAGCAACCCTCGGAGCGGCGGTAGCAATCAGCCCCAGCATTTT
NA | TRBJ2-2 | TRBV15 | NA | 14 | CATSRDKRSGELFF | TGTGCCACCAGCAGAGATAAAAGGTCCGGGGAGCTGTTTTTT
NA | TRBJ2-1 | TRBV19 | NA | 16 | CASSIDSRTAYNEQFF | TGTGCCAGTAGTATAGATTCTAGGACGGCGTACAATGAGCAGTTCTTC
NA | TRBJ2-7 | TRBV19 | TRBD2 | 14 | CASSIGGRAYEQYF | TGTGCCAGTAGTATAGGCGGGAGGGCCTACGAGCAGTACTTC
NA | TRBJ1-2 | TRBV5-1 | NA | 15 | CASREEQGPYYGYTF | TGCGCCAGCAGGGAAGAACAGGGTCCCTACTATGGCTACACCTTC
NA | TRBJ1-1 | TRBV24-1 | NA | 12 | CATSDGNTEAFF | TGTGCCACCAGTGACGGGAACACTGAAGCTTTCTTT
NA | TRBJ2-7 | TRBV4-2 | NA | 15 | CASSQDQTGAREQYF | TGTGCCAGCAGCCAAGATCAAACGGGAGCGAGGGAGCAGTACTTC
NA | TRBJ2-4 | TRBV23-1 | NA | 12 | CSQLGAKNIQYF | TGCTCCCAGCTAGGGGCTAAAAACATTCAGTACTTC
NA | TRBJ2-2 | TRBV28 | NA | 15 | CASSLRRAYTGELFF | TGTGCCAGCAGTTTGCGAAGGGCCTACACCGGGGAGCTGTTTTTT
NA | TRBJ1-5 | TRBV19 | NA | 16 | CASSSPRGVSNQPQHF | TGTGCCAGTAGCTCGCCGCGCGGGGTTAGCAATCAGCCCCAGCATTTT
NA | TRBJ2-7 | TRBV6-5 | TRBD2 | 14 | CASRRLAGNHEQYF | TGTGCCAGCAGAAGGCTAGCGGGGAACCACGAGCAGTACTTC
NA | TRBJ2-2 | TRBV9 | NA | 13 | CASSVIGTGELFF | TGTGCCAGCAGCGTAATTGGAACCGGGGAGCTGTTTTTT
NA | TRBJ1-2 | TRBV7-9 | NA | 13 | CASSFGRGYGYTF | TGTGCCAGCAGCTTTGGCAGGGGTTATGGCTACACCTTC
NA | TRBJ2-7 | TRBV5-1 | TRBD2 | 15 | CASSLSSGRSYEQYF | TGCGCCAGCAGCTTGTCTAGCGGGAGGAGCTACGAGCAGTACTTC
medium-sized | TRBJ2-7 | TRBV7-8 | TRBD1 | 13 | CASSKRSGGEQYF | TGTGCCAGCAGCAAAAGGTCAGGGGGCGAGCAGTACTTC
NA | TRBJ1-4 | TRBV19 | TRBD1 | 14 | CASSTTGGGEKLFF | TGTGCCAGTAGTACCACAGGGGGCGGTGAAAAACTGTTTTTT
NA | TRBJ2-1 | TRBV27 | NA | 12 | CASSYSYNEQFF | TGTGCCAGCAGTTACTCCTACAATGAGCAGTTCTTC
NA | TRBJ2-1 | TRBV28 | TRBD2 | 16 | CASSIAAGGSDGEQFF | TGTGCCAGCAGTATAGCTGCGGGGGGGAGTGACGGTGAGCAGTTCTTC
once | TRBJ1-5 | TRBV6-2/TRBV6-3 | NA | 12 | CASSYGGGGGHF | TGTGCCAGCAGTTACGGAGGGGGGGGCGGGCATTTT
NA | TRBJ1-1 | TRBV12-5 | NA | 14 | CASGLGGRATEAFF | TGTGCTAGTGGTTTGGGGGGACGGGCCACTGAAGCTTTCTTT